Listed here are 19 T cell receptor beta chains from one sample, sequenced in a study of regulatory T cells in long-lasting Graves disease. In building TCR beta libraries, iRepertoire HTBI primers were used together with Arm-PCR of CDR3 regions. MiXCR, applied by TCRdb to the multiplex PCR reads, yields one record per CDR3 protein. The sample carries about 210,000 distinct CDR3 sequences, approximately 19% recorded once. Time point here: newly diagnosed GD, antithyroid drugs for less than 3 months. RNA extracted from PBMCs served as the sequencing template. This sample was also put to use in a study of T cells in Graves' hyperthyroidism and ophthalmopathy.

This sample comprised peripheral blood mononuclear cells (PBMCs), obtained at new diagnosis, from a patient treated with antithyroid drugs. The receptors come from a woman aged 25 to 39 with Graves disease.

This clonotype has ten or more counts. J is TRBJ2-5 and V is TRBV20-1; 7 positions match TRBD1. The CDR3 totals 15 residues. J lost 4 bases, V lost 3 bases, and 11 bases had no gene match. CDR1 and CDR2 (germline): DFQATT, SNEGSKA (reference sequence). CDR3 DNA sequence: TGCAGTGCTAGTGTAGACAGGGTCTTTGGAGAGACCCAGTACTTC. The encoded protein is CSASVDRVFGETQYF.

In its sample, this clonotype was seen many times. This chain uses TRBV30 with TRBJ1-1; D remains unclear. The germline CDR1 and CDR2 sequences are GTSNPN and SVGIG (reference sequence). The germline V and J ends were trimmed by 2 bases and 7 bases, with 11 bases remaining between them. CDR3 size: 12 residues. For the CDR3, the DNA is TGTGCCTGGAGTTCAGGAGGGTATGAAGCTTTCTTT. Protein: CAWSSGGYEAFF.

This clonotype was counted many times. The genes are TRBV11-1 and TRBJ1-1, with D perhaps matching TRBD1 (5 bases). Per the germline V gene, CDR1 is SGHAT and CDR2 is FQDESV (reference sequence). This CDR3 spans 16 amino acids. V lost 4 bases and J lost 1, with 16 bases in between. The CDR3 nucleotides are TGTGCCAGCAGCTCCCTCACCCGGGGGACGAACACTGAAGCTTTCTTT. Encoded protein: CASSSLTRGTNTEAFF.

This clonotype was picked up many times. The chain recombines TRBV3-1 with TRBJ2-7, with D possibly TRBD1 on 6 matching bases. The CDR3 runs 14 residues. From germline, CDR1 is LGHDT and CDR2 YNNKEL (reference sequence). Trimming stripped 3 bases from V and 3 bases from J, with 12 bases between. CDR3 in amino acids: CASSHGQTNYEQYF. CDR3 bases: TGTGCCAGCAGCCACGGACAGACAAACTACGAGCAGTACTTC.

A remark on this clonotype: Just one base apart from a much larger clone, this may be a read error. This likely comes from a read error, as the CDR3 has no conserved phenylalanine or tryptophan at its end. This chain uses TRBV3-1 with TRBJ2-5; no clear D gene. Germline V lookup: CDR1 LGHDT, CDR2 YNNKEL (reference sequence). This CDR3 spans 15 amino acids. The V gene lost 5 bases and the J gene lost 2 bases, with 15 bases spanning the gap. In DNA, the CDR3 is TGTGCCAGCAGCTCGAACCAAGCTATACAAGAGACCCAGTACCTC. Its protein is CASSSNQAIQETQYL.

This clonotype showed up many times. The genes are TRBV4-1 and TRBJ2-1; 12 bases agree with TRBD2. The germline gives CDR1 MGHRA, CDR2 YSYEKL. The CDR3 consists of 15 residues. The V and J ends lost 2 bases and 6 bases, in that order; junction bases with no gene match: 2. The CDR3 sequence is CASSQPTSGGNEQFF. The DNA for the CDR3 is TGCGCCAGCAGCCAACCGACTAGCGGGGGCAATGAGCAGTTCTTC.

This clonotype turned up a few times. A much larger clone differs from this one at a single base, so this may be a read error. The J gene is TRBJ2-7, the V gene TRBV5-6; unclear D gene. V gave up 4 bases and J gave up 3 bases, with 8 bases separating them. The germline CDR1 and CDR2 sequences are SGHDT and YYEEEE. The CDR3 has 12 amino acids. CDR3 sequence: CASSLLDYEQYF. DNA for the CDR3: TGTGCCAGCAGCCTTTTGGACTACGAGCAGTACTTC. Together with reference TRBV5-6 and TRBJ2-7, the CDR3 gives the full variable domain: DAGVTQSPTHLIKTRGQQVTLRCSPKSGHDTVSWYQQALGQGPQFIFQYYEEEERQRGNFPDRFSGHQFPNYSSELNVNALLLGDSALYLCASSLLDYEQYFGPGTRLTVT.

The rearrangement uses TRBV5-1 and TRBJ2-1, with TRBD2 matching over 9 bases. Germline CDR1 reads SGHRS; CDR2 reads YFSETQ. Unmatched junction bases numbered 7, after V lost 6 bases and J lost 6 bases. This CDR3 has 14 residues. In DNA form, the CDR3 reads TGCGCCAGCAACTCGGGACTAGCCTCCAATGAGCAGTTCTTC. Its protein is CASNSGLASNEQFF.

This clonotype was detected ten times or more. This chain uses TRBV19 with TRBJ2-7; either TRBD1 or TRBD2 may supply D (5 bases each). The germline gives CDR1 LNHDA, CDR2 SQIVND (reference sequence). This CDR3 has 14 amino acids. Trimming pared 5 bases from V and 2 bases from J, leaving 13 bases between. The CDR3 DNA sequence: TGTGCCAGTAGTGGGACGGGTATTACCTACGAGCAGTACTTC. It is translated as CASSGTGITYEQYF. The entire variable domain, with the rest obtained from reference TRBV19 and TRBJ2-7, is as follows: DGGITQSPKYLFRKEGQNVTLSCEQNLNHDAMYWYRQDPGQGLRLIYYSQIVNDFQKGDIAEGYSVSREKKESFPLTVTSAQKNPTAFYLCASSGTGITYEQYFGPGTRLTVT.

This clonotype has at least ten counts. This rearrangement joins TRBV2 to TRBJ1-5; maybe TRBD1 (5 bases). The CDR3 extends over 14 amino acids. V lost 1 base to trimming and J lost 6 bases, with 10 bases between them. From germline, CDR1 is SNHLY and CDR2 FYNNEI. CDR3 sequence reads: CASSEGAGFQPQHF. DNA for the CDR3: TGTGCCAGCAGTGAAGGGGCAGGGTTTCAGCCCCAGCATTTT.

This clonotype was picked up many times. The J gene is TRBJ1-1, the V gene TRBV20-1; TRBD1 might be the D (5 bases). The CDR3 consists of 11 residues. CDR1 DFQATT and CDR2 SNEGSKA come from the germline V gene (reference sequence). Trimming left V 5 bases short and J 6 bases short, with 10 bases between. DNA for the CDR3: TGCAGTGCTGGCCGGGACGCTGAAGCTTTCTTT. Amino acids: CSAGRDAEAFF.

This clonotype was counted many times. The chain links TRBV3-1 to TRBJ1-2; 7 bases map to TRBD1. V shed 4 bases, J shed 2 bases, and the junction held 4 bases outside the gene matches. The CDR3 is 14 residues long. Germline CDR1 and CDR2: LGHDT and YNNKEL (reference sequence). The CDR3 is CASSLRGQNYGYTF. CDR3 DNA: TGTGCCAGCAGCCTTCGGGGACAGAACTATGGCTACACCTTC.

A word on this clonotype: At one end, the junction sequence differs from germline, possibly due to a read error. V gene TRBV30 combines with J gene TRBJ1-2; D is perhaps TRBD1 (5 bases). CDR1 is GTSNPN, CDR2 SVGIG, per germline (reference sequence). CDR3 length: 16 amino acids. This chain's CDR3 is CVWSVHSRGFNYGYTF. The CDR3 DNA reads as TGTGTCTGGAGTGTACACTCGAGGGGATTTAACTATGGCTACACCTTC.

Ten or more counts support this clonotype. The chain employs TRBV28 and TRBJ1-2; weak D call: TRBD1 (5 bases). The length of the CDR3 is 13 residues. Germline V gene data show CDR1 as MDHEN and CDR2 as SYDVKM. Trimming took off 6 bases at V and 4 bases at J, with 12 bases between the two ends. The CDR3 sequence is CASSPAGVYGYTF. CDR3 in DNA: TGTGCCAGCAGCCCGGCGGGGGTCTATGGCTACACCTTC.

This clonotype was recorded many times. The CDR3 nucleotides are TGTGCCAGCAGTTCCCCTAGCTTGGAGACCCAGTACTTC. Translated: CASSSPSLETQYF. The chain employs TRBV28 and TRBJ2-5; tentative D call: TRBD2 (5 bases). The CDR3 totals 13 residues. The V gene lost 4 bases and the J gene lost 5 bases, with 11 bases spanning the gap. From germline, CDR1 is MDHEN and CDR2 SYDVKM.

This clonotype was observed many times. This rearrangement joins TRBV12-3 or TRBV12-4 to TRBJ1-1; D may be TRBD1 (5 bases). V was cut by 7 bases and J by 0 bases, with 12 bases left in between. The CDR3 totals 14 residues. As DNA, the CDR3 is TGTGCCAGCACTCAATCGGGGCTGAACACTGAAGCTTTCTTT. Amino acids: CASTQSGLNTEAFF.

A single count supports this clonotype. This sequence joins TRBV7-2 and TRBJ2-1; D perhaps matches TRBD2 (7 bases). Germline V gene lookup returns CDR1 SGHTA and CDR2 FQGNSA. This CDR3 region has 13 residues. Trimming shortened V by 3 bases and J by 14 bases, and 17 bases separated the two germline ends. The CDR3 DNA reads as TGTGCCAGCAGCTTCCGGGGGCACCGGGGGGAGTTCTTC. This translates into CASSFRGHRGEFF.

V and J are TRBV7-6 and TRBJ1-2; TRBD1 matches 8 bases. Germline CDR1 is SGHVS and CDR2 is FNYEAQ. The CDR3 consists of 14 residues. The V gene end was trimmed by 5 bases and the J gene end by 2 bases; junction bases not matched to a gene: 4. The CDR3 is CASSLDRENYGYTF. CDR3 bases: TGTGCCAGCAGCCTGGACAGGGAAAACTATGGCTACACCTTC.

The rearrangement uses TRBV6-2 or TRBV6-3 and TRBJ2-2; 7 bases align to TRBD2. Germline V gene lookup returns CDR1 MNHEY and CDR2 SVGEGT. Trimming cost V 8 bases and J 6 bases; bases outside gene matches: 6. CDR3 length equals 13 residues. CDR3 bases: TGTGCCAGCCACCGGGGAGGGGCCGGGGAGCTGTTTTTT. Protein: CASHRGGAGELFF.